This T cell receptor (beta chain) was sequenced for a study of T cells in Graves' hyperthyroidism and ophthalmopathy. Study context: Any treatment followed the collection of peripheral blood at initial diagnosis. Findings and caveats of the study: Model output signaled ophthalmopathy a median around 6.9 months ahead of onset.

This clonotype turned up a few times. Its antigen is as yet unknown. From RNA transcripts, TCR beta CDR3 regions were amplified. Initially, a first-round RT-PCR of the TCR CDR3 employed the HTBI primer set. A single record per CDR3 protein comes from TCRdb applying MiXCR to the multiplex PCR reads. Of hundreds of thousands of distinct CDR3 sequences detected, 30% to 40% appear once; the ten largest clones hold roughly 31%. The V gene's germline CDR1 is LNHDA and CDR2 SQIVND (reference sequence). V lost 1 base and J 3 bases, leaving 9 bases between the germline ends. This CDR3 region has 14 residues. When ophthalmopathy did not progress within 18 months, Graves' hyperthyroidism was considered stable. Reasons for excluding patients were uncontrolled infection, other autoimmune disease, pregnancy or lactation.

The sequencing sample was made of blood. The genes are TRBV19 and TRBJ1-2; a possible D gene is TRBD1 (5 bases). This clonotype was sampled from a woman aged 40 to 50 with Graves' hyperthyroidism. CDR3 loop: CASSIGGRDYGYTF. In DNA form, the CDR3 reads TGTGCCAGTAGTATAGGGGGCCGGGACTATGGCTACACCTTC.